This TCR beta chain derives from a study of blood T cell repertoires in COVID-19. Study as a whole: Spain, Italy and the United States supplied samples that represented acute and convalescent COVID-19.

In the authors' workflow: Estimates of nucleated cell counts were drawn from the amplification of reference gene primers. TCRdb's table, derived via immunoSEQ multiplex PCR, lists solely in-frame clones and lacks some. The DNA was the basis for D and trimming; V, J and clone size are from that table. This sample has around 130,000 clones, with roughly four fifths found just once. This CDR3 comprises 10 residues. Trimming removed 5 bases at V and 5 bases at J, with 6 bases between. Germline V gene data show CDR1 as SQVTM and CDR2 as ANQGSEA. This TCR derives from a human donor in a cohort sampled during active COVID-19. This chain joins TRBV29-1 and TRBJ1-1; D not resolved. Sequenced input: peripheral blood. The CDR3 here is CSVYETEAFF. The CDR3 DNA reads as TGCAGCGTTTACGAGACTGAAGCTTTCTTT.